This T cell receptor (beta chain) appears in the sequencing data of a study of neurological immune-mediated disorders (dated 2019 in TCRdb). Notes on the research overall: Using UMI-based sequencing, the study compared peripheral blood TCR-beta repertoires from patients with HTLV-I-associated myelopathy (HAM/TSP), patients with multiple sclerosis, and healthy controls. Longitudinal samples, technical triplicates and paired sorted CD4+ and CD8+ T-cell subsets, alongside PBMC samples, were included among the approximately 110 TCR-beta libraries. The cohort included about 66 subjects: roughly 15 with HAM/TSP, roughly 35 with multiple sclerosis, and 20 healthy controls.

For the unsorted PBMC libraries, 2 million PBMCs were stored in RNAlater at -80 degrees C until RNA extraction and were used to generate the libraries. Peripheral blood was subjected to Ficoll-Hypaque density gradient centrifugation to isolate PBMCs, which were then cryopreserved in liquid nitrogen. cDNA synthesis used template-switch 5'RACE with a primer carrying a 10-nucleotide random unique molecular identifier tagging each TCR transcript. Each sequencing run produced over 160 million TCR-beta sequences covering 15-18 subjects. The RNeasy kit was used to extract total RNA. The KAPA Real-time Library Amplification kit was used to amplify TCR-beta VDJ regions with primers targeting the TCR constant region and the 5'RACE anchor. Sample indexes and Illumina adaptors were added in a first PCR, and a second PCR then increased library yield. The roughly 650 bp TCR product was size-selected on a 2% E-gel SizeSelection system after Ampure bead purification. Before pooling, library quality was checked on a Bioanalyzer, concentration was measured with Qubit, and libraries were quantified with the Kapa Library Quantification kit. An Illumina HiSeq 2500 was used to sequence the libraries paired-end at 2 x 150 bp. To increase sequence diversity, roughly 24-32% phiX was spiked into each library pool. In the original analysis: Quality-filtered reads were processed with the UMI-based MiGEC pipeline, and over 90% of raw TCR sequences were removed by the MiGEC pipeline during error correction. VDJ genes were aligned to IMGT germline references, and each clonotype was defined by a unique CDR3 amino acid sequence together with V-J genes. Clonal expansion, Shannon diversity and CDR3 relatedness (CalcPairwiseDistances, ClusterSamples) were evaluated with VDJtools, and phylogenetic trees were built with CLCbio workbench. A clone was classed as expanded if it had 8 or more unique UMIs, a cutoff based on coefficient-of-variation modelling across technical triplicates. TCRdb ran its own pipeline on the public reads, namely fastp trimming at Q25 and MiXCR clone calling, and kept in-frame beta chains. Rows are combined by CDR3 protein, so each entry shows the most common genes and DNA. TCRdb's processing, not the study's, gives the V and J calls here. For this sample the table gives fewer than 25,000 distinct CDR3 sequences, of which roughly 10% were detected only once. Roughly 20% of the sample comes from the top ten.

This clonotype was detected ten times or more. Its antigen is currently not known. No quality values exist for individual bases; no much larger clone is one base distant. Trimming at the junction amounts to 4 bases on V and 5 bases on J, and the germline ends lie 12 bases apart. Including cysteine and phenylalanine, the CDR3 has 13 amino acids. Just the 39-base CDR3 DNA is kept, in frame starting at base 1. CDR1 and CDR2 are read off the germline V gene as MGHRA and YSYEKL. Study-level results and caveats: No identical CDR3 amino acid sequences were shared among expanded clones across subjects, suggesting private TCR-beta repertoires in all groups. TCR clonal expansion was highest in HAM/TSP patients and lowest in MS patients, with MS patients falling below even healthy controls.

The clonotype originates from a woman aged 60-75 years with HTLV-1-associated myelopathy (HAM/TSP). This sequence uses TRBV4-1 and TRBJ2-7; TRBD1 could be the D gene, as 6 bases match. The sequenced sample consisted of PBMCs. In nucleotide form, the sequence is TGCGCCAGCAGCCGGATATACAGGGACGAGCAGTACTTC. The encoded protein is CASSRIYRDEQYF.